This T cell receptor (beta chain) appears in the sequencing data of a study of T cell changes during pregnancy in multiple sclerosis. TCRdb keeps only in-frame clones here, not all; method: immunoSEQ multiplex PCR. The table lists 45,000 or so clones, about nine tenths of them singletons. The CDR3 runs to 14 residues. The germline CDR1 and CDR2 sequences are SNHLY and FYNNEI. Trimming took 5 bases from V and 3 from J, leaving 13 bases between them. This material consisted of CD4+ T cells from peripheral blood mononuclear cells, taken after pregnancy. The TCR originated in a female donor with multiple sclerosis, enrolled in a pregnancy study. The gene calls are TRBV2 and TRBJ1-2; D unclear. The CDR3 nucleotides are TGTGCCAGCAGTCCCGCGGGCGGGCACTATGGCTACACCTTC. Protein sequence: CASSPAGGHYGYTF.